The source of this T cell receptor (beta chain) is a study of OX40 agonist ivuxolimab in advanced cancers. Study information: Of mixed ages from about 23 to 79 and averaging roughly 60 years, the group was 65% to 85% male.

Repertoires were generated with immunoSEQ multiplex PCR, while TCRdb's copy carries only in-frame clones and drops some. Of 45,000 to 50,000 clones listed, about 83% were seen once; the top ten hold 11% to 15%. This CDR3 is 15 amino acids long. Germline V gene lookup returns CDR1 SEHNR and CDR2 FQNEAQ (reference sequence). This material consisted of CD4+ or CD8+ T cells sorted from blood, taken in a trial of the OX40 agonist ivuxolimab. The gene calls are TRBV7-9 and TRBJ2-5; no definite D call. With the DNA end fitting TRBJ2-7 better, the J assignment may be wrong. The TCR sequence derives from an adult with an advanced solid tumor such as melanoma, head and neck, liver or kidney cancer. The DNA of the CDR3 is TGTGCCAGCAGCTTAGGGGTAGGGATCACCTACGAGCAGTACTTC. It codes for CASSLGVGITYEQYF.